Sequencing of this T cell receptor (beta chain) was carried out in a study of shared clonotypes between healthy human individuals. Study details: Each donor contributed plates that comprised three CD4 naive, three CD4 memory, two CD8 naive and one CD8 memory.

Researchers ran the assay at a deep level. TCRdb keeps only in-frame clones here, not all; method: immunoSEQ multiplex PCR. Counted here are roughly 1,800,000 clones, about 95% occurring once; the ten biggest clones make up 1% to 1.5%. This clone was counted once. Its antigen is not identified. Study conclusions and caveats: Sampling covered blood only; tissue repertoires likely differ. Non-shared clonotypes had lower generation probabilities than clonotypes shared by all four sorted-subset donors.

The germline V gene encodes CDR1 GTSNPN and CDR2 SVGIG (reference sequence). The trim removed 0 bases at V and 0 bases at J, leaving 3 bases unmatched. CDR3 length: 15 residues. Only CD45RO-negative cells positively selected for CCR7 counted as naive CD8 cells, so terminally differentiated effector memory CD45RA+ cells were excluded. The receptor was derived from a man aged 18 to 29 in good health. Sequencing was carried out using naive CD8+ T cells sorted from blood. The V call is TRBV30, the J call TRBJ2-5; TRBD2 aligns across 8 bases. The CDR3 spells CAWSVLAEYQETQYF. As DNA, the CDR3 is TGTGCCTGGAGTGTACTAGCGGAGTACCAAGAGACCCAGTACTTC.